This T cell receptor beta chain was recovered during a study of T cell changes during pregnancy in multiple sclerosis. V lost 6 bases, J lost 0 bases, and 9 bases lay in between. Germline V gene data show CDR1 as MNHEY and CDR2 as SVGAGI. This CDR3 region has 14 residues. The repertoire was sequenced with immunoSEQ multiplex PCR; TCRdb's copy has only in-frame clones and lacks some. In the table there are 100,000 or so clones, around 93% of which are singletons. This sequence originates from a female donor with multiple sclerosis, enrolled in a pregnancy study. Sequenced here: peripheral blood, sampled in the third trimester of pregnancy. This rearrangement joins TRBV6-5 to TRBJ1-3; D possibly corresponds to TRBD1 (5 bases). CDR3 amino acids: CASRTVSSGNTIYF. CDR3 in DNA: TGTGCCAGCAGGACAGTGAGCTCTGGAAACACCATATATTTT.